The present T cell receptor (beta chain) was sequenced within a study of T cell repertoires in cytomegalovirus infection. Findings and caveats of the study: Summed frequency of public TCR beta families distinguished CMV carriers with the relevant HLA. Predominance within the ex vivo response was attributable to HLA-C-restricted CMV-specific TCR beta clonotypes.

Germline V gives CDR1 SGHVS, CDR2 FNYEAQ. CDR3 length equals 15 residues. V was clipped by 8 bases and J by 4 bases, with 18 bases between them. TCRdb reanalysed the reads using MiXCR and keeps one entry per CDR3 protein. The table records roughly 700,000 distinct CDR3 sequences, about 30% of them present only once. With regard to this clonotype: Its antigen remains unknown.

The TCR was taken from a human donor in good health (CMV status not recorded). Some clones in this sample may be carry-over from other donors' samples. Sequencing was performed on cultured PBMCs, taken from culture after CMV antigen stimulation. This sequence joins TRBV7-6 and TRBJ2-1; D is possibly TRBD2 (7 bases). This CDR3 reads CASSSGAGEYNEQFF. The CDR3 DNA reads as TGTGCCAGCTCCTCAGGGGCGGGAGAATACAATGAGCAGTTCTTC.